This TCR beta chain was observed in a study of blood T cell repertoires in COVID-19. Background on the study: There were acute and convalescent COVID-19 samples, and they came from the United States, Italy and Spain. Sample material is recorded as cDNA or gDNA derived from T cells, B-cell-depleted T cells, or PBMCs.

In the authors' workflow: The assay estimated nucleated cells by amplifying reference gene primers. Using immunoSEQ multiplex PCR, the repertoire was profiled, and TCRdb retains in-frame clones only, with some absent. Clone size and the V and J calls come from that table; the DNA yielded D and trimming. The data hold roughly 300,000 clones, with about 89% observed a single time. This CDR3 is built from 16 residues. The germline V and J ends were trimmed by 1 base and 5 bases, with 17 bases remaining between them. Germline CDR1 and CDR2: SGHAT and FQNNGV. The gene calls are TRBV11-2 and TRBJ2-5; maybe TRBD1 (6 bases). The TCR originated in a woman aged 45-65 years who had recovered from COVID-19. Sequencing used peripheral blood. The CDR3 DNA follows: TGTGCCAGCAGCTTAGGCAGGGGTATCCCTAGGGAGACCCAGTACTTC. This codes for CASSLGRGIPRETQYF.